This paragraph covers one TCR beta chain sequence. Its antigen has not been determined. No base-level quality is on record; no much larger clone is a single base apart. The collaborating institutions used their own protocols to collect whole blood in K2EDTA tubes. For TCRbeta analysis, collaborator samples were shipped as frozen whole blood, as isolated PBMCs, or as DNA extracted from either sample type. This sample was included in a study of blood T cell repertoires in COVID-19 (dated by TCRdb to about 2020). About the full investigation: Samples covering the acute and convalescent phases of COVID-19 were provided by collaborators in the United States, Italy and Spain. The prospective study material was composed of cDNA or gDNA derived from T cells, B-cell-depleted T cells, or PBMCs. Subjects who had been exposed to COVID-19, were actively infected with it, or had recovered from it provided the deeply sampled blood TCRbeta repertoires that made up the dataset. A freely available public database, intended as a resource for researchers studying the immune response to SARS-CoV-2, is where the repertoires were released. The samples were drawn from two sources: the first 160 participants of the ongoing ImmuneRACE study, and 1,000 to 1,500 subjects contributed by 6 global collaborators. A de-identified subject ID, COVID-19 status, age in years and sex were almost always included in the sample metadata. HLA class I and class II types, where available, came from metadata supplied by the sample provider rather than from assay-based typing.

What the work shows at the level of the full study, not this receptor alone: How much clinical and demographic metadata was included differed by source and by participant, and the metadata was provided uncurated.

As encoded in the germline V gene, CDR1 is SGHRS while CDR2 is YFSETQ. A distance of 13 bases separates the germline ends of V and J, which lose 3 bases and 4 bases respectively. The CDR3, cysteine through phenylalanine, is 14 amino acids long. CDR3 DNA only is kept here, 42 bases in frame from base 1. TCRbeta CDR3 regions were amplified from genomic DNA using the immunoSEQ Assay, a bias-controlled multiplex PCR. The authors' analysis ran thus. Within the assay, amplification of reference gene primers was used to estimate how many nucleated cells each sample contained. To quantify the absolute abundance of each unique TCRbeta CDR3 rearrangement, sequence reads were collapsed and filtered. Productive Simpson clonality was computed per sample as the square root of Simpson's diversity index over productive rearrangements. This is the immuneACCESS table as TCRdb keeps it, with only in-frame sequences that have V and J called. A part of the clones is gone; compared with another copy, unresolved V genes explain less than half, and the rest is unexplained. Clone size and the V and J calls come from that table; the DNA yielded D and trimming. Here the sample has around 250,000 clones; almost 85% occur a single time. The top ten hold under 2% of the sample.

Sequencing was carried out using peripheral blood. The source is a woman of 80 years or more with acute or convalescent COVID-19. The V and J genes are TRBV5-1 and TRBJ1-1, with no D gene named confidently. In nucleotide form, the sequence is TGCGCCAGCAGCTCGGTAAGAGGGAGCACTGAAGCTTTCTTT. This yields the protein CASSSVRGSTEAFF.